This TCR beta chain is drawn from a study of Ad26.COV2.S vaccination and SARS-CoV-2 variants. Treatment in this sample: roughly 19 received Ad26.COV2.S at low or high dose, single or two shots; about 5 received placebo; per-sample allocation not given. Sampling happened 63 days after the first vaccine or placebo injection. The CDR3 spans 16 residues. Deletions cut 4 bases from V and 4 bases from J, with 19 bases between. Per germline, CDR1 LGHNA and CDR2 YSLEER. Assay used: immunoSEQ multiplex PCR; TCRdb lists only in-frame clones, some missing. The sample holds approximately 410,000 clones, around 93% seen once.

The receptor's source is a person between 18 and 65 years old who received the Ad26.COV2.S COVID-19 vaccine or a placebo. This chain uses TRBV4-3 with TRBJ2-5; D might be TRBD1 or TRBD2, each matching 5 bases. The source was peripheral blood, collected in a trial of Ad26.COV2.S vaccine versus placebo. The CDR3, as DNA: TGCGCCAGCAGCCTGGGGACGGCACCGAATAGAGAGACCCAGTACTTC. Its protein product is CASSLGTAPNRETQYF.